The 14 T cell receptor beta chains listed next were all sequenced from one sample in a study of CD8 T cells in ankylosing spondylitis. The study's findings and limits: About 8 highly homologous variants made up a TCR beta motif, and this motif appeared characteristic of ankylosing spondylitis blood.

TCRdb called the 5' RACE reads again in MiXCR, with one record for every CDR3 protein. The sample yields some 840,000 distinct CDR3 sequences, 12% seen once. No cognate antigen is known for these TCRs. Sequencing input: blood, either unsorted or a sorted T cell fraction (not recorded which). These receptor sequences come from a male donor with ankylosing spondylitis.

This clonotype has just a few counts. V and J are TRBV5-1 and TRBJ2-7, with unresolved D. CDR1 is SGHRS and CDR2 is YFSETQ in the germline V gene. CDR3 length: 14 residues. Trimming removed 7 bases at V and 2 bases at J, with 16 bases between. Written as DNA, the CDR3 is TGCGCCAGCTCCCCGGGCGGCATTGCCTACGAGCAGTACTTC. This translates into CASSPGGIAYEQYF.

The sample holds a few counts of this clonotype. CDR3 nucleotides: TGTGCCAGCAGCCTCCCATCGCGAGCGGTGAACACCGGGGAGCTGTTTTTT. Translated, it gives CASSLPSRAVNTGELFF. This chain uses TRBV7-9 with TRBJ2-2, with D perhaps TRBD2 (5 bases). The CDR3 contains 17 residues. The germline V gene has CDR1 SEHNR and CDR2 FQNEAQ (reference sequence). Trimming removed 5 bases at V and 1 base at J, with 17 bases between.

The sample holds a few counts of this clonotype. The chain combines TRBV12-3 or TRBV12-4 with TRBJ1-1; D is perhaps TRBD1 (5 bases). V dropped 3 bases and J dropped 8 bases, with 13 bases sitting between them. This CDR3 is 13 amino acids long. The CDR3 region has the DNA TGTGCCAGCAGTTTTGTGAGTGGGGCGGAAGCTTTCTTT. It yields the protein CASSFVSGAEAFF.

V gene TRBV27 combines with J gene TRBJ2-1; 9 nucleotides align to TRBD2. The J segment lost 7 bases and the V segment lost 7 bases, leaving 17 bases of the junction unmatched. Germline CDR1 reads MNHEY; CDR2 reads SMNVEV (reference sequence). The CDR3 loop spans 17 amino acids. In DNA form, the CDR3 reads TGTGCCAGCACCTCAGCGGGGGGACGGGGCGTTATTAATGAGCAGTTCTTC. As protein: CASTSAGGRGVINEQFF.

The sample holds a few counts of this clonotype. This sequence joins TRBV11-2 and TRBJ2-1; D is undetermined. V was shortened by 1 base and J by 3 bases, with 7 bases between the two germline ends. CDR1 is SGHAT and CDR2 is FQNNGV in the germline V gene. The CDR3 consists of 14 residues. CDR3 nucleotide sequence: TGTGCCAGCAGCTTAGTCGGAGTCTACAATGAGCAGTTCTTC. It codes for CASSLVGVYNEQFF.

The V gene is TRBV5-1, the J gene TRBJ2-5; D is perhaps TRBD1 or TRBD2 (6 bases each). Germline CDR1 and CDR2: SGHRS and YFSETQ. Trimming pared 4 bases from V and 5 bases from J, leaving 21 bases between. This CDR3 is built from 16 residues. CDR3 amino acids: CASSPGAAGTVETQYF. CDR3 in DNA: TGCGCCAGCAGCCCGGGGGCGGCAGGGACGGTGGAGACCCAGTACTTC. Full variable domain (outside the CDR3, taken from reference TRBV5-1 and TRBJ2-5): KAGVTQTPRYLIKTRGQQVTLSCSPISGHRSVSWYQQTPGQGLQFLFEYFSETQRNKGNFPGRFSGRQFSNSRSEMNVSTLELGDSALYLCASSPGAAGTVETQYFGPGTRLLVL.

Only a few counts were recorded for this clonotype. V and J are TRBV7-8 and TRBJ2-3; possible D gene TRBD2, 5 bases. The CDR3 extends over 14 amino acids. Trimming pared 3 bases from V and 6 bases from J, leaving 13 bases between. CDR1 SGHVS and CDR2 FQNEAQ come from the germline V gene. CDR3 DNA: TGTGCCAGCAGCTTGAGGGATTTCACGGATACGCAGTATTTT. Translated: CASSLRDFTDTQYF.

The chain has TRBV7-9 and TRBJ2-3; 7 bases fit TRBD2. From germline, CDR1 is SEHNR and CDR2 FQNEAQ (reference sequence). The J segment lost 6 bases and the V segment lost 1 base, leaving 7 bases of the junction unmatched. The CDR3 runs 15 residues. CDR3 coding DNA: TGTGCCAGCAGCTTAGGGCTAGCGGCATTCGATACGCAGTATTTT. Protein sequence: CASSLGLAAFDTQYF.

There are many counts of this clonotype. CDR3 DNA: TGTGCCAGCAGTTTCGTAGGGGCCGGGAGTAATTCACCCCTCCACTTT. This sequence encodes CASSFVGAGSNSPLHF. The chain joins TRBV12-3 or TRBV12-4 to TRBJ1-6; TRBD1 is a possible D gene (5 bases). CDR3 length: 16 amino acids. The germline V and J ends were trimmed by 3 bases and 6 bases, with 15 bases remaining between them.

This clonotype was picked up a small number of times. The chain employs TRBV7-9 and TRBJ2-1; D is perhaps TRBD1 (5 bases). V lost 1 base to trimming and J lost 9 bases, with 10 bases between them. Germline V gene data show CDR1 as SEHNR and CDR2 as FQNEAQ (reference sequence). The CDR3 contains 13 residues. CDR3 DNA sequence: TGTGCCAGCAGCTTAGAGGGGTCCTCTGAGCAGTTCTTC. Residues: CASSLEGSSEQFF.

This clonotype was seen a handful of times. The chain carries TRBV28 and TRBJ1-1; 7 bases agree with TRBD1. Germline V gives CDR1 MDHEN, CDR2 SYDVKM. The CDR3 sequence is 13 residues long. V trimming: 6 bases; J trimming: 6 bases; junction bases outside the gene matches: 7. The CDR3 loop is CASSSDREAEAFF. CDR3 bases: TGTGCCAGCAGCTCTGACAGGGAGGCTGAAGCTTTCTTT.

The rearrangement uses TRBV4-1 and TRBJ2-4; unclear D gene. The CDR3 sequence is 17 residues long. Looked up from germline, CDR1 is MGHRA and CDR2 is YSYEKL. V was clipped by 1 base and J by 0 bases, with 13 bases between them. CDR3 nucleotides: TGCGCCAGCAGCCAAGGTCGCGGCGGCTTAGCCAAAAACATTCAGTACTTC. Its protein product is CASSQGRGGLAKNIQYF.

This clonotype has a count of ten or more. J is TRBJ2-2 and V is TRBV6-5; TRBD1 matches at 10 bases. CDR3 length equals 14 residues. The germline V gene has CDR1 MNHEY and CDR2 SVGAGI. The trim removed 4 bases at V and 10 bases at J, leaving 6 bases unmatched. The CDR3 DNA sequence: TGTGCCAGCAGTTCGGGACAGGGGCGTTCGGAGCTGTTTTTT. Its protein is CASSSGQGRSELFF.

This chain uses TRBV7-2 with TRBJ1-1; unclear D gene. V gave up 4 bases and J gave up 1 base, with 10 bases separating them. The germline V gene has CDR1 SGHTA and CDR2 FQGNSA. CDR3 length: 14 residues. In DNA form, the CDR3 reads TGTGCCAGCAGCTCCTGGTCCGGGAACACTGAAGCTTTCTTT. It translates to CASSSWSGNTEAFF. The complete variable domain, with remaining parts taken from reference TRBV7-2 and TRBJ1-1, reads GAGVSQSPSNKVTEKGKDVELRCDPISGHTALYWYRQSLGQGLEFLIYFQGNSAPDKSGLPSDRFSAERTGGSVSTLTIQRTQQEDSAVYLCASSSWSGNTEAFFGQGTRLTVV.